The clone carrying this T cell receptor beta chain was picked up one time. The antigen is undetermined. TCRdb's copy holds only in-frame clones and misses some; the assay was immunoSEQ multiplex PCR. This table has roughly 50,000 clones, roughly 82% appearing once. This specimen comes from a study of a mutant IDH1 vaccine in newly diagnosed glioma. Across the whole study: Once 4-6 weeks had passed after radiotherapy alone, vaccination started, or it started with temozolomide cycles.

Specified time point: week 5, during vaccination. With topical imiquimod, each dose of the vaccine consisted of 300 ug of mutant IDH1 20-mer peptide. In germline, CDR1 is SGHRS, CDR2 YFSETQ. The CDR3 is 14 residues long. V was clipped by 4 bases and J by 4 bases, with 14 bases between them. The sample here was PBMCs, taken from a glioma patient whose treatment included an IDH1 peptide vaccine. The rearrangement uses TRBV5-1 and TRBJ1-1, with D possibly TRBD1 on 5 matching bases. This clonotype originated in a woman in her late teens or twenties with glioma. Some clones in this sample may be carry-over from other donors' samples. This CDR3 is CASSQNGALTEAFF. CDR3 coding DNA: TGCGCCAGCAGCCAAAACGGGGCGCTCACTGAAGCTTTCTTT.